The T cell receptor (beta chain) under discussion was sequenced for a study of shared clonotypes between healthy human individuals. The CDR3 runs to 11 residues. Germline V gene lookup returns CDR1 SGHRS and CDR2 YFSETQ. V was trimmed by 5 bases and J by 8 bases, leaving 10 bases between them. Study-wide results and caveats: Rarefaction gave evidence that sorted-subset sequencing remained incomplete despite large depth. It was anticipated that sequencing depth would influence how many clonotypes donors shared.

Partitioning of CD4+ cells yielded a CD45RA+ naive subset and a CD45RA-negative memory subset. Worth noting for this clone: Its antigen is as yet unknown.

Here immunoSEQ multiplex PCR was the method, and the copy in TCRdb shows in-frame clones only, minus some. In the table there are roughly 2 million clones, approximately 95% of which are singletons. Sequencing was carried out using naive CD4+ T cells sorted from blood. The sample's subset: CD45RA+ positively selected. The TCR sequence derives from a man between 18 and 35 years old in good health. This chain joins TRBV5-1 and TRBJ1-2, with D tentatively TRBD1 (5 bases). The CDR3 region is CASRGHHGYTF. CDR3 nucleotides: TGCGCCAGCAGGGGGCACCACGGCTACACCTTC.